The 18 T cell receptor beta chains in this list originate from one sample, sequenced in a study of shared clonotypes between healthy human individuals. Here immunoSEQ multiplex PCR was the method, and the copy in TCRdb shows in-frame clones only, minus some. The table shows about 2 million clones, with 85% to 95% occurring only once. The sample taken for sequencing was naive CD4+ T cells sorted from blood. Indicated subset: CD45RA+ positively selected. These receptors were taken from a man aged 18 to 30 in good health.

About this clone itself: This same CDR3 is encoded by further DNA sequences in the sample. This chain joins TRBV18 and TRBJ2-6, with TRBD1 identical over 7 bases. From germline, CDR1 is KGHSH and CDR2 LQKENI. The CDR3 is 16 amino acids. J gave up 4 bases and V 3 bases, and 6 bases lay outside the gene matches. Here the CDR3 DNA reads TGTGCCAGCTCACCTCGACAGGGATCCGGGGCCAACGTCCTGACTTTC. Its protein product is CASSPRQGSGANVLTF. Complete variable domain (other parts from reference TRBV18 and TRBJ2-6): NAGVMQNPRHLVRRRGQEARLRCSPMKGHSHVYWYRQLPEEGLKFMVYLQKENIIDESGMPKERFSAEFPKEGPSILRIQQVVRGDSAAYFCASSPRQGSGANVLTFGAGSRLTVL.

The V call is TRBV6-5, the J call TRBJ2-1; TRBD1 matches 7 bases. The CDR3 has 12 amino acids. Germline-derived CDR1 and CDR2 are MNHEY and SVGAGI. J gave up 11 bases and V 5 bases, and 6 bases lay outside the gene matches. DNA of the CDR3: TGTGCCAGCAGTGTCGACAGGGTTAAGCAGTTCTTC. Its translation: CASSVDRVKQFF.

The chain joins TRBV5-1 to TRBJ2-3; D ambiguous. Trimming took 4 bases from V and 2 from J, leaving 11 bases between them. Germline V CDR1 and CDR2: SGHRS, YFSETQ. This CDR3 is built from 14 residues. CDR3 region: CASSPRVITDTQYF. The CDR3 DNA sequence: TGCGCCAGCAGCCCCCGGGTGATCACAGATACGCAGTATTTT. The full variable domain, in which reference TRBV5-1 and TRBJ2-3 provide the parts outside the CDR3, is KAGVTQTPRYLIKTRGQQVTLSCSPISGHRSVSWYQQTPGQGLQFLFEYFSETQRNKGNFPGRFSGRQFSNSRSEMNVSTLELGDSALYLCASSPRVITDTQYFGPGTRLTVL.

The genes are TRBV11-2 and TRBJ1-6; D gene unclear. Trimming took off 5 bases at V and 12 bases at J, with 17 bases between the two ends. The germline gives CDR1 SGHAT, CDR2 FQNNGV. This CDR3 has 14 amino acids. The CDR3 DNA reads TGTGCCAGCAGCACGGAGTTCCCTAGGGTACCCCTCCACTTT. Translated, it gives CASSTEFPRVPLHF.

The J gene is TRBJ2-7, the V gene TRBV10-2; D possibly matches TRBD1 or TRBD2 (5 bases each). Germline CDR1 is WSHSY and CDR2 is SAAADI. The CDR3 loop spans 13 amino acids. Trimming stripped 7 bases from V and 6 bases from J, with 16 bases between. The CDR3 spells CASNSGTPAEQYF. The CDR3 coding sequence is TGCGCCAGCAACTCCGGGACGCCTGCCGAGCAGTACTTC.

This clone was observed a single time. The rearrangement uses TRBV5-4 and TRBJ2-3; D uncertain. The CDR3 loop spans 11 amino acids. Trimming took 4 bases from V and 5 from J, leaving 5 bases between them. The germline CDR1 and CDR2 sequences are SGHNT and YYREEE (reference sequence). The CDR3, as DNA: TGTGCCAGCAGCGCGAAAGATACGCAGTATTTT. Protein: CASSAKDTQYF.

The J gene is TRBJ2-3, the V gene TRBV30, with 11 bases aligning to TRBD2. The CDR3 spans 16 residues. Germline values: CDR1 GTSNPN, CDR2 SVGIG (reference sequence). The trim removed 1 base at V and 5 bases at J, leaving 8 bases unmatched. Here the CDR3 DNA reads TGTGCCTGGAGTGCTCCCACTAGCGGGAGTTTAGATACGCAGTATTTT. This translates into CAWSAPTSGSLDTQYF.

This clone has a handful of counts. V gene TRBV30 combines with J gene TRBJ1-6; 10 nucleotides line up with TRBD1. Germline CDR1 reads GTSNPN; CDR2 reads SVGIG (reference sequence). This CDR3 comprises 14 residues. With V trimmed by 3 bases and J by 10 bases, 6 bases remained unmatched. DNA for the CDR3: TGTGCCTGGAGCGAAGGGACAGGGGAATCACCCCTCCACTTT. Protein sequence: CAWSEGTGESPLHF.

With regard to this clone: Other DNA sequences in this specimen translate into the identical CDR3. The V call is TRBV7-9, the J call TRBJ2-2, with 7 bases that match TRBD1. The CDR3 consists of 15 residues. Germline assignment: CDR1 SEHNR and CDR2 FQNEAQ (reference sequence). With V trimmed by 2 bases and J by 0 bases, 0 bases remained unmatched. CDR3 sequence (DNA): TGTGCCAGCAGCTTACAGGGGGCGAACACCGGGGAGCTGTTTTTT. This gives the protein CASSLQGANTGELFF.

This clone was found once. This chain joins TRBV9 and TRBJ2-3; no definite D call. This CDR3 is 17 amino acids long. Per germline, CDR1 SGDLS and CDR2 YYNGEE. Trimming took 2 bases from V and 2 from J, leaving 18 bases between them. The CDR3 region is CASSVIRLEYFTDTQYF. As DNA, the CDR3 is TGTGCCAGCAGCGTCATACGACTCGAGTACTTCACAGATACGCAGTATTTT.

V usage is TRBV5-5 and J usage is TRBJ2-7; TRBD2 matches 9 bases. This CDR3 comprises 15 residues. Trimming cost V 0 bases and J 3 bases; bases outside gene matches: 4. The germline V gene has CDR1 SGHKS and CDR2 YYEKEE (reference sequence). The CDR3 nucleotides read TGTGCCAGCAGCTTGGGGCTAGCGGGACGCTACGAGCAGTACTTC. As protein: CASSLGLAGRYEQYF.

In this sample, this clone turned up once. The V call is TRBV2, the J call TRBJ1-5, with a tentative D call TRBD1 (5 bases). The CDR3 sequence is 15 residues long. Trimming pared 8 bases from V and 2 bases from J, leaving 16 bases between. Germline V lookup: CDR1 SNHLY, CDR2 FYNNEI. The CDR3 protein is CASRWSGGGNQPQHF. The DNA of the CDR3 is TGTGCCAGCCGTTGGTCGGGGGGTGGCAATCAGCCCCAGCATTTT.

The chain has TRBV10-2 and TRBJ2-7; TRBD1 matches 7 bases. CDR1 is WSHSY, CDR2 SAAADI, per germline. CDR3 length: 15 residues. The ends lost 4 bases at V and 2 bases at J; junction bases unmatched: 8. The CDR3, as DNA: TGCGCCAGCAGTGGTTTTCGACAGGGACCCTACGAGCAGTACTTC. Its protein product is CASSGFRQGPYEQYF.

The chain couples TRBV27 to TRBJ1-2; possibly TRBD1 for D (5 bases). Trimming cost V 3 bases and J 0 bases, with 11 bases left between them. CDR1 MNHEY and CDR2 SMNVEV come from the germline V gene (reference sequence). This CDR3 comprises 15 residues. CDR3 amino acids: CASSFDQGSNYGYTF. For the CDR3, the DNA is TGTGCCAGCAGTTTCGATCAGGGCTCTAACTATGGCTACACCTTC.

Comments on this clone: A junction end diverges from the germline sequence, so it may reflect a read error. V usage is TRBV7-9 and J usage is TRBJ1-1; TRBD1 is a possible D gene (6 bases). The CDR3 contains 11 residues. CDR1 SEHNR and CDR2 FQNEAQ come from the germline V gene (reference sequence). CDR3 sequence (DNA): TGTGCCAGCAGCTTAGCGGGGGCAAGCCTCTTT. Amino acid sequence: CASSLAGASLF.

The J gene is TRBJ2-7, the V gene TRBV4-1; no firm D call. V was clipped by 0 bases and J by 3 bases, with 9 bases between them. Germline V gene sequence: CDR1 MGHRA, CDR2 YSYEKL. CDR3 size: 14 residues. CDR3 loop: CASSQENIFYEQYF. In nucleotides, the CDR3 is TGCGCCAGCAGCCAAGAGAACATATTCTACGAGCAGTACTTC.

This rearrangement joins TRBV5-6 to TRBJ2-1, with D possibly matching TRBD2 (6 bases). Germline-derived CDR1 and CDR2 are SGHDT and YYEEEE. The CDR3 consists of 19 residues. Trimming left V 3 bases short and J 0 bases short, with 22 bases between. Here the CDR3 reads CASSYPGLIRDFSYNEQFF. The CDR3 DNA follows: TGTGCCAGCAGCTACCCGGGACTGATTCGCGACTTCTCCTACAATGAGCAGTTCTTC.

This chain connects TRBV7-9 to TRBJ1-4; 11 positions match TRBD1. The germline V gene encodes CDR1 SEHNR and CDR2 FQNEAQ (reference sequence). With 3 bases clipped from V and 8 bases from J, the junction kept 11 bases outside the gene matches. The CDR3 contains 17 residues. The CDR3 is CASSLGQGELKTEKLFF. In DNA, the CDR3 is TGTGCCAGCAGCTTGGGACAGGGGGAACTAAAAACAGAAAAACTGTTTTTT.